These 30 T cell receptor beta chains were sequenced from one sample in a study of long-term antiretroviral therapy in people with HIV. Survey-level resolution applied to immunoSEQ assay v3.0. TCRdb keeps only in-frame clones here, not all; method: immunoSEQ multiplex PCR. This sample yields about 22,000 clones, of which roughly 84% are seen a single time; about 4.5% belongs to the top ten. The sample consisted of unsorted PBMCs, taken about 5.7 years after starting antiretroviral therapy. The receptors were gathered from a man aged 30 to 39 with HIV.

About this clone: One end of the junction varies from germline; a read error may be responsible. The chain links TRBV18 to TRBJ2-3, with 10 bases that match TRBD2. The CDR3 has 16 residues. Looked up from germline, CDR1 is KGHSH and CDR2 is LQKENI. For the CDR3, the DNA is TGTGCCAGCTCGCCACTACTAGCGGGGAACACAGATACGCAGTATTTT. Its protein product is CASSPLLAGNTDTQYF.

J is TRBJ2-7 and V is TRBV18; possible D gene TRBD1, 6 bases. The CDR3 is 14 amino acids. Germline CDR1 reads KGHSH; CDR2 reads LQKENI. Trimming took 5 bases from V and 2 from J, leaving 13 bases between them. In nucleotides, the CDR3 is TGTGCCAGCTCAGCCCGACAGGAAACCTACGAGCAGTACTTC. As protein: CASSARQETYEQYF.

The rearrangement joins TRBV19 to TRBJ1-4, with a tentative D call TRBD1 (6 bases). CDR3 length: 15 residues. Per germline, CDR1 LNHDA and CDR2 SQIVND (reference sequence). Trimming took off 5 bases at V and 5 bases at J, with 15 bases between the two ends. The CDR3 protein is CASSLGQIINEKLFF. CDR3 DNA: TGTGCCAGTAGTCTCGGACAGATTATAAATGAAAAACTGTTTTTT.

The CDR3: CASIGATSNQPQHF. The CDR3 nucleotides read TGTGCCAGCATTGGAGCCACAAGCAATCAGCCCCAGCATTTT. The gene calls are TRBV28 and TRBJ1-5; D uncertain. Germline-derived CDR1 and CDR2 are MDHEN and SYDVKM. Trimming stripped 7 bases from V and 1 base from J, with 11 bases between. This CDR3 contains 14 residues.

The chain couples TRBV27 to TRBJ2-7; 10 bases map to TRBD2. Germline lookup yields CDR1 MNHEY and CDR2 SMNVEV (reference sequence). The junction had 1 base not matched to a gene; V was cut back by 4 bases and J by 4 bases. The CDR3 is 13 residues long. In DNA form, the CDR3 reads TGTGCCAGCAGTTCTAGCGGGAGTTACGAGCAGTACTTC. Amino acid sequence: CASSSSGSYEQYF.

CDR3 nucleotide sequence: TGTGCCAGTTCTAGGGGGCCCAGGGACTACGAGCAGTACTTC. Translation gives CASSRGPRDYEQYF. The chain carries TRBV9 and TRBJ2-7; 7 bases map to TRBD1. CDR3 length: 14 amino acids. The trim removed 8 bases at V and 3 bases at J, leaving 11 bases unmatched. CDR1 is SGDLS and CDR2 is YYNGEE in the germline V gene.

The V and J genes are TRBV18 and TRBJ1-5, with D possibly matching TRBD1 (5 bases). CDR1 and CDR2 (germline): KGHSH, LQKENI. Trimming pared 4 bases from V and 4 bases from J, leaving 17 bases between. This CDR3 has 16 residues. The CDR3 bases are TGTGCCAGCTCACTCGAACGCGGGACGGGGAATCAGCCCCAGCATTTT. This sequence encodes CASSLERGTGNQPQHF.

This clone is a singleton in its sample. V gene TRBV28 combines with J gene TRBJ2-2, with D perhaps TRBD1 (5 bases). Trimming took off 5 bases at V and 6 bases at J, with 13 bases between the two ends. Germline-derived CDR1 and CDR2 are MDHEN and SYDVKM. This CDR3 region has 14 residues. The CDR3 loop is CASSGAGIAGELFF. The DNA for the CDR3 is TGTGCCAGCAGTGGGGCAGGGATCGCCGGGGAGCTGTTTTTT. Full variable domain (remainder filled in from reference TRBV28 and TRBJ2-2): DVKVTQSSRYLVKRTGEKVFLECVQDMDHENMFWYRQDPGLGLRLIYFSYDVKMKEKGDIPEGYSVSREKKERFSLILESASTNQTSMYLCASSGAGIAGELFFGEGSRLTVL.

CDR3: CASSLVPHTDTQYF. CDR3 in DNA: TGTGCCAGCAGCTTAGTCCCTCACACAGATACGCAGTATTTT. The chain carries TRBV7-6 and TRBJ2-3; no clear D gene. The V gene's germline CDR1 is SGHVS and CDR2 FNYEAQ. The ends were cut back, 1 base at V and 2 bases at J, with 7 bases in the middle. The CDR3 sequence is 14 residues long.

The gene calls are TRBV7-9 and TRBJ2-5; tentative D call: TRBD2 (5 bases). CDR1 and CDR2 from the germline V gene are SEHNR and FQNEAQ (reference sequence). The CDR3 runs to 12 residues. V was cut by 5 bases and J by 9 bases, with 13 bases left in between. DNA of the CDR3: TGTGCCAGCAGCCCCTTGGAGGAACCCCAGTACTTC. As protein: CASSPLEEPQYF.

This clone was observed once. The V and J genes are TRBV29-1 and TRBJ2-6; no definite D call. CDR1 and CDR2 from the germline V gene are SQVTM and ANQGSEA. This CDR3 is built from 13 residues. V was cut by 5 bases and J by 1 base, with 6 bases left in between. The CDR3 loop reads CSVKRSGANVLTF. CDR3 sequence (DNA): TGCAGCGTTAAGAGATCTGGGGCCAACGTCCTGACTTTC. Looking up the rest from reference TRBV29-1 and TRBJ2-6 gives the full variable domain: SAVISQKPSRDICQRGTSLTIQCQVDSQVTMMFWYRQQPGQSLTLIATANQGSEATYESGFVIDKFPISRPNLTFSTLTVSNMSPEDSSIYLCSVKRSGANVLTFGAGSRLTVL.

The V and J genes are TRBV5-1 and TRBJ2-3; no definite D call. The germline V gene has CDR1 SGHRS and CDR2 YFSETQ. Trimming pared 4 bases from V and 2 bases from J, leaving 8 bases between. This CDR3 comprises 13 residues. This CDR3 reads CASSPTPTDTQYF. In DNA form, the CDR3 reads TGCGCCAGCAGCCCAACGCCCACAGATACGCAGTATTTT.

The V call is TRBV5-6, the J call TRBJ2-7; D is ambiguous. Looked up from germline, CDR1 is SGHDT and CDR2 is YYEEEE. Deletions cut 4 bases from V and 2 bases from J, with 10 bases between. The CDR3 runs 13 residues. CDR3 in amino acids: CASSLGRTYEQYF. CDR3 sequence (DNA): TGTGCCAGCAGCCTTGGACGGACCTACGAGCAGTACTTC.

CDR3 in DNA: TGTGCCAGCAGCCCGGGACGGAACACTGAAGCTTTCTTT. This translates into CASSPGRNTEAFF. The J gene is TRBJ1-1, the V gene TRBV6-1, with D possibly being TRBD1 (5 bases). CDR1 and CDR2 (germline): MNHNS, SASEGT. CDR3 length: 13 amino acids. Trimming removed 6 bases at V and 1 base at J, with 9 bases between.

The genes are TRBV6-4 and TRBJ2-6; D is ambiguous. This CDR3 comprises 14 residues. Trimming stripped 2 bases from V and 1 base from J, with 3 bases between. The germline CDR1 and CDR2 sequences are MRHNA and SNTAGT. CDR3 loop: CASSDGSGANVLTF. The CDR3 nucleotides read TGTGCCAGCAGTGACGGTTCTGGGGCCAACGTCCTGACTTTC.

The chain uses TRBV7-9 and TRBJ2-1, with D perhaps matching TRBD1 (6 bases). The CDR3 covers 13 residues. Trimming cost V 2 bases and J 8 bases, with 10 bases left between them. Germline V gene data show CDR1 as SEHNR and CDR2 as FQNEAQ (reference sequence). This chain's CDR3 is CASSLQQGHEQFF. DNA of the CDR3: TGTGCCAGCAGCTTACAACAGGGCCATGAGCAGTTCTTC.

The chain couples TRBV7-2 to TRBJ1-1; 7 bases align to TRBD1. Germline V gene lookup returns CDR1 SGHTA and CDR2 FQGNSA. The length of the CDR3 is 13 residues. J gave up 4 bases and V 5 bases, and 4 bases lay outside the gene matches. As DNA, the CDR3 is TGTGCCAGCAGCAGACAGGGATCCACTGAAGCTTTCTTT. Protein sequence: CASSRQGSTEAFF.

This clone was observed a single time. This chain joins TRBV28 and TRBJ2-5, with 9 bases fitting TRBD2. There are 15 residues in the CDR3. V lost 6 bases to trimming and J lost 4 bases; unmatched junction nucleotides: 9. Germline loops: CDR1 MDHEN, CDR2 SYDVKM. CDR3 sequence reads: CASRGAGGGLETQYF. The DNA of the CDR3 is TGTGCCAGCAGAGGAGCGGGAGGAGGTTTAGAGACCCAGTACTTC. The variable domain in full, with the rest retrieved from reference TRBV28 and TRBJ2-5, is DVKVTQSSRYLVKRTGEKVFLECVQDMDHENMFWYRQDPGLGLRLIYFSYDVKMKEKGDIPEGYSVSREKKERFSLILESASTNQTSMYLCASRGAGGGLETQYFGPGTRLLVL.

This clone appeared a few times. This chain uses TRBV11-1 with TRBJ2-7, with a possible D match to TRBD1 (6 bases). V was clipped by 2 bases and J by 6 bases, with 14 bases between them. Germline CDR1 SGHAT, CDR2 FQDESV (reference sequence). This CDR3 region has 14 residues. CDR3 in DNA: TGTGCCAGCAGCTTAAATGCAGGGGTGGCCGAGCAGTACTTC. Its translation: CASSLNAGVAEQYF. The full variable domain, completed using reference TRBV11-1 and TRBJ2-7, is EAEVAQSPRYKITEKSQAVAFWCDPISGHATLYWYRQILGQGPELLVQFQDESVVDDSQLPKDRFSAERLKGVDSTLKIQPAELGDSAMYLCASSLNAGVAEQYFGPGTRLTVT.

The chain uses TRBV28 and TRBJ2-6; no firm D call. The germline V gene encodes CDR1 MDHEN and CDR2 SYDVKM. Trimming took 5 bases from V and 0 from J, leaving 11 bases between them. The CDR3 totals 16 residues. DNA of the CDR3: TGTGCCAGCAGTACCCCGGGTCGCTCTGGGGCCAACGTCCTGACTTTC. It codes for CASSTPGRSGANVLTF.

In DNA, the CDR3 is TGTGCCAGCAGCTTCGAACCAGGGGGCCGGGGTGAAAAACTGTTTTTT. Translation gives CASSFEPGGRGEKLFF. V usage is TRBV7-9 and J usage is TRBJ1-4; 8 nucleotides agree with TRBD1. With V trimmed by 3 bases and J by 7 bases, 10 bases remained unmatched. The CDR3 runs 16 residues. Germline V gene sequence: CDR1 SEHNR, CDR2 FQNEAQ (reference sequence).

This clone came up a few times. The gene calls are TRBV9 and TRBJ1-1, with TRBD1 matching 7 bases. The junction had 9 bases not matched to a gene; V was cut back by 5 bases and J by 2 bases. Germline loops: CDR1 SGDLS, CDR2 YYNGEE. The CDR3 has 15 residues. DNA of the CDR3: TGTGCCAGCAGGAATAATGACAGGGCCAACACTGAAGCTTTCTTT. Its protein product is CASRNNDRANTEAFF.

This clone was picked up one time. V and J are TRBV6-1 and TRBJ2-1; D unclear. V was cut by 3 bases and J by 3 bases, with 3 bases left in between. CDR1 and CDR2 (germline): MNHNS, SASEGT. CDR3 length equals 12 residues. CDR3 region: CASSENYNEQFF. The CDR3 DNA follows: TGTGCCAGCAGTGAGAACTACAATGAGCAGTTCTTC.

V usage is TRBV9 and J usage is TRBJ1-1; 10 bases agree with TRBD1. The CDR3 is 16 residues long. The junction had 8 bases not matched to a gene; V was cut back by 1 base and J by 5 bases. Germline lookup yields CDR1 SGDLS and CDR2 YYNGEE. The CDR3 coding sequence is TGTGCCAGCAGCGTACGGGACAGGGGAAGACGAACTGAAGCTTTCTTT. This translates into CASSVRDRGRRTEAFF. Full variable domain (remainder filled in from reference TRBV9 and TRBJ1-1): DSGVTQTPKHLITATGQRVTLRCSPRSGDLSVYWYQQSLDQGLQFLIQYYNGEERAKGNILERFSAQQFPDLHSELNLSSLELGDSALYFCASSVRDRGRRTEAFFGQGTRLTVV.

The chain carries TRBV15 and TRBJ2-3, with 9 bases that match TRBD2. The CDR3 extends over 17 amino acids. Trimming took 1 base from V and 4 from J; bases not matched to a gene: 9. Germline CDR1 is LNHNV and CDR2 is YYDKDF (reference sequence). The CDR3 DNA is TGTGCCACCAGCAGAGGTGGTGGGACTAGCAATTCAGATACGCAGTATTTT. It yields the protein CATSRGGGTSNSDTQYF.

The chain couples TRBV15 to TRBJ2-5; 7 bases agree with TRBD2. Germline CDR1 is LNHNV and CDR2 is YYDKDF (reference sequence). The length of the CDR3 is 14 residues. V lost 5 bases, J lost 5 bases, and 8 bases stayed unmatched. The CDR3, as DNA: TGTGCCACCAGCGGACGGGGAGGGAGCGAGACCCAGTACTTC. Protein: CATSGRGGSETQYF.

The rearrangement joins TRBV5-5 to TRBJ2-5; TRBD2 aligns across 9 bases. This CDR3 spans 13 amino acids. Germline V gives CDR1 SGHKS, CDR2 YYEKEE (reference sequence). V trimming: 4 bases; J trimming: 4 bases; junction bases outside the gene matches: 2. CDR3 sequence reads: CASSKTSGETQYF. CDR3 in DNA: TGTGCCAGCAGCAAGACTAGCGGAGAGACCCAGTACTTC.

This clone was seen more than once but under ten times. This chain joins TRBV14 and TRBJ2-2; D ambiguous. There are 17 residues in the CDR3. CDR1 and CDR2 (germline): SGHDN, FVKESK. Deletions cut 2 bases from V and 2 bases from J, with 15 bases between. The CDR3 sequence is CASSQSPFAVNTGELFF. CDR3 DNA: TGTGCCAGCAGCCAAAGCCCCTTCGCGGTTAACACCGGGGAGCTGTTTTTT.

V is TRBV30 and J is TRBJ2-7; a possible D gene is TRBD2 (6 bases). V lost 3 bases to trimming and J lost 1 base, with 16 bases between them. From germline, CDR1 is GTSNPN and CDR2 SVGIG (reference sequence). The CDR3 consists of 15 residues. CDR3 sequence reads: CAWRPWGEGSYEQYF. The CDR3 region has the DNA TGTGCCTGGAGGCCGTGGGGGGAAGGATCCTACGAGCAGTACTTC.

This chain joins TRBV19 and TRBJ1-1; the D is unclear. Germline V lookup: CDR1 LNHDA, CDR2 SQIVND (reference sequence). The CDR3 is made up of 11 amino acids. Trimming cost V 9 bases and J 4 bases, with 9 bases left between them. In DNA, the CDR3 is TGTGCCAGCGACCGAGGCACTGAAGCTTTCTTT. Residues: CASDRGTEAFF.